Reported below is one T cell receptor beta chain. Its antigen remains undetermined. Per-base qualities were not stored, and no clone one base away is much larger. The CDR3 regions of human TCRbeta chains were analyzed by immunosequencing. Concerning the study's data processing: TCRs in the repertoires were compared against a reference library of SARS-CoV-2-specific TCRs that had been generated with the MIRA antigen-specificity platform. Breadth was defined as the fraction of unique TCRs that were SARS-CoV-2-associated, and depth was defined as the fraction of total T cells that were SARS-CoV-2-associated. Using the MIRA data, each spike-specific TCR was mapped to the spike region that the TCR reacts to and placed in a CD4 or CD8 class. Log10-transformed breadth and depth values were compared by one-way ANOVA with Sidak's multiple comparisons tests. In its TCRdb copy, this immuneACCESS table keeps in-frame sequences only and misses some clones. Where compared with another copy, unresolved V genes explain less than half of these, and the others have no known cause. The V and J calls and clone size come from that table; D and trimming were worked out from the DNA. The sample contains approximately 140,000 clones, approximately 90% of them found a single time. The leading ten clones occupy about 3.8% of the sample.

These data are taken from a study of T cell responses to AZD1222 COVID-19 vaccine (TCRdb year 2021). The study in broad terms: A total of 230 or so trial participants underwent TCR sequencing, of whom 207 received two doses of AZD1222 and some 26 received two doses of the MenACWY control vaccine. Trial participants were enrolled into age subgroups of 18-55, 56-69 and 70-plus years, which contained about 150, 28 and 57 TCR-sequenced participants, respectively. Broad study findings and their caveats: Most participants were white British and females outnumbered males, and the authors suggested that clonal diversity may have been underestimated. After two AZD1222 doses, both the breadth and the depth of spike-specific TCRs were significantly higher than at day 0 and than in MenACWY recipients. Reportedly, almost half of the unique spike-specific TCRs recognized epitopes lying outside the regions that are mutated in the B.1.351 and B.1.1.7 variants. Because no samples from the day 14 peak response were available, repertoires could be characterized only after the peak T cell response. Conclusions about previously exposed vaccinees are limited, since just five or six AZD1222 recipients were seropositive for SARS-CoV-2 at baseline. In the small 56-69-year group, the increase in depth fell short of significance, most likely because of low power. Vaccine-associated CD4 TCRs spanned the whole spike protein, with dominant responses in regions 160-218 and 743-854.

From the germline V gene, CDR1 is SGHRS and CDR2 is YFSETQ. The trim is 4 bases for V and 0 bases for J, with a gap of 14 bases between the germline ends. The CDR3 contains 16 residues, cysteine and phenylalanine counted. The entry retains the CDR3 DNA only, 48 bases that are in frame from base 1. The time point label corresponds to: about 28 days (+/-7) after the second vaccine dose. Because spike-specific TCR depth and breadth did not differ between the two schedules, AZD1222 recipients who got a second dose at roughly 4 weeks were pooled with those who got a second dose at roughly 12 weeks. Vaccinee samples came from UK trials COV001 and COV002, including a single-blind randomized controlled phase 2/3 trial of AZD1222 (ChAdOx1 nCoV-19) in healthy adults. For TCRbeta chain sequencing, PBMC samples from trial participants were taken at day 0 and at day 28 after the second dose.

Here the chain combines TRBV5-1 and TRBJ2-1, and perhaps TRBD2 as D gene, on 5 matching bases. This clonotype was obtained from an adult who received the AZD1222 COVID-19 vaccine. The source was peripheral blood, collected 28 days after the second AZD1222 dose. The DNA sequence is TGCGCCAGCAGCCCGGGGTCGGGGAGCTCCTACAATGAGCAGTTCTTC. This translates into CASSPGSGSSYNEQFF.